The 23 T cell receptor beta chains in this list originate from one sample, sequenced in a study of shared T cell receptors in the human thymus. Only in-frame clones appear in the TCRdb table, and some are missing; sequencing was by immunoSEQ multiplex PCR. The sample contains roughly 710,000 clones, approximately 83% of which appear only once. These data were likewise used in another study, on human thymus T cells.

Sequencing was carried out using thymocytes. These receptors came from a girl less than two years old with a congenital heart defect.

The genes are TRBV6-5 and TRBJ2-3; D possibly corresponds to TRBD2 (6 bases). CDR3 length: 12 residues. Germline CDR1 reads MNHEY; CDR2 reads SVGAGI. V lost 8 bases and J 6 bases, leaving 12 bases between the germline ends. The CDR3 DNA follows: TGTGCCAGCGGACGGGGGAGGGATACGCAGTATTTT. As protein: CASGRGRDTQYF.

The gene calls are TRBV5-1 and TRBJ2-7; 7 bases are a match to TRBD1. The CDR3 consists of 14 residues. The germline V gene encodes CDR1 SGHRS and CDR2 YFSETQ. Trimming at V came to 1 base and at J to 2 bases, leaving 3 bases not matched to a gene. In nucleotides, the CDR3 is TGCGCCAGCAGCTTGAGGCAGGGGGCCTACGAGCAGTACTTC. Amino acid sequence: CASSLRQGAYEQYF.

This chain uses TRBV7-9 with TRBJ1-2; a weak D match, TRBD1 (5 bases). The length of the CDR3 is 14 residues. The V end was cut by 3 bases, the J end by 5 bases, with 13 bases between. In germline, CDR1 is SEHNR, CDR2 FQNEAQ (reference sequence). For the CDR3, the DNA is TGTGCCAGCAGCTTCCAGACCGGGGGGTATGGCTACACCTTC. Its protein product is CASSFQTGGYGYTF.

The chain is built from TRBV27 and TRBJ1-6, with 7 positions matching TRBD1. CDR1 and CDR2 from the germline V gene are MNHEY and SMNVEV (reference sequence). The CDR3 loop spans 15 amino acids. V lost 5 bases, J lost 6 bases, and 7 bases stayed unmatched. In nucleotides, the CDR3 is TGTGCCAGCAGTCTACGGGACAGACCTAATTCACCCCTCCACTTT. This sequence encodes CASSLRDRPNSPLHF.

V gene TRBV19 combines with J gene TRBJ1-2; TRBD1 matches 7 bases. The CDR3 extends over 14 amino acids. CDR1 and CDR2 from the germline V gene are LNHDA and SQIVND (reference sequence). V lost 0 bases and J lost 4; bases outside the gene matches: 2. CDR3 sequence: CASSIEEGAYGYTF. The CDR3 DNA reads TGTGCCAGTAGTATAGAGGAGGGGGCCTATGGCTACACCTTC. Full variable domain (rest looked up from reference TRBV19 and TRBJ1-2): DGGITQSPKYLFRKEGQNVTLSCEQNLNHDAMYWYRQDPGQGLRLIYYSQIVNDFQKGDIAEGYSVSREKKESFPLTVTSAQKNPTAFYLCASSIEEGAYGYTFGSGTRLTVV.

This sequence joins TRBV10-3 and TRBJ1-1; TRBD1 matches at 11 bases. Germline CDR1 reads ENHRY; CDR2 reads SYGVKD. V was clipped by 6 bases and J by 1 base; unmatched bases: 10. The CDR3 extends over 17 amino acids. CDR3 DNA sequence: TGTGCCATCAGGGAGGGGACAGGGGGTGAAAGGAACACTGAAGCTTTCTTT. Amino acid sequence: CAIREGTGGERNTEAFF.

The chain uses TRBV27 and TRBJ1-2; D not resolved. Trimming cost V 8 bases and J 4 bases, with 8 bases left between them. The germline V gene has CDR1 MNHEY and CDR2 SMNVEV (reference sequence). The CDR3 totals 11 residues. CDR3 region: CASWSPYGYTF. CDR3 sequence (DNA): TGTGCCAGCTGGAGTCCCTATGGCTACACCTTC.

The chain has TRBV5-1 and TRBJ2-7; 14 nucleotides align to TRBD2. V shed 3 bases and J 2 bases; nucleotides not matched to a gene: 4. This CDR3 comprises 16 residues. The V gene's germline CDR1 is SGHRS and CDR2 YFSETQ. CDR3 sequence (DNA): TGCGCCAGCAGCTCTGGGACTAGCGGGGGTACCTACGAGCAGTACTTC. This gives the protein CASSSGTSGGTYEQYF.

The chain uses TRBV30 and TRBJ1-3; TRBD1 matches at 7 bases. V shed 1 base and J 2 bases; nucleotides not matched to a gene: 8. CDR1 GTSNPN and CDR2 SVGIG come from the germline V gene (reference sequence). The CDR3 spans 16 residues. As DNA, the CDR3 is TGTGCCTGGAGTGCACGTACAGGGGCGCCTGGAAACACCATATATTTT. It codes for CAWSARTGAPGNTIYF.

This chain links TRBV4-2 with TRBJ1-2; no firm D call. V was shortened by 0 bases and J by 2 bases, with 10 bases between the two germline ends. CDR1 and CDR2 (germline): LGHNA, YNFKEQ. This CDR3 is 15 amino acids long. CDR3 in DNA: TGTGCCAGCAGCCAAGATAGGAGGGCGAACTATGGCTACACCTTC. Protein: CASSQDRRANYGYTF.

The V gene is TRBV6-4, the J gene TRBJ2-3, with TRBD2 identical over 11 bases. The CDR3 has 16 residues. Germline CDR1 and CDR2: MRHNA and SNTAGT. The V segment lost 4 bases and the J segment 10 bases; nucleotides outside the gene matches: 13. This chain's CDR3 is CASSGQTSGGGSAQYF. The CDR3 DNA reads TGTGCCAGCAGTGGACAAACTAGCGGGGGAGGGTCAGCGCAGTATTTT.

The rearrangement uses TRBV15 and TRBJ2-5, with 8 bases that match TRBD1. Germline V gives CDR1 LNHNV, CDR2 YYDKDF (reference sequence). The CDR3 extends over 14 amino acids. Trimming removed 0 bases from V and 7 bases from J; junction bases left unmatched: 4. Written as DNA, the CDR3 is TGTGCCACCAGCAGAGACAGGGGGCATTTGACCCAGTACTTC. Its translation is CATSRDRGHLTQYF. Looking up the rest from reference TRBV15 and TRBJ2-5 gives the full variable domain: DAMVIQNPRYQVTQFGKPVTLSCSQTLNHNVMYWYQQKSSQAPKLLFHYYDKDFNNEADTPDNFQSRRPNTSFCFLDIRSPGLGDTAMYLCATSRDRGHLTQYFGPGTRLLVL.

V usage is TRBV28 and J usage is TRBJ1-1; possibly TRBD1 for D (6 bases). V was trimmed by 8 bases and J by 4 bases, leaving 11 bases between them. This CDR3 spans 12 amino acids. Germline loops: CDR1 MDHEN, CDR2 SYDVKM. The CDR3 sequence: CASDHRATEAFF. Written as DNA, the CDR3 is TGTGCCAGCGATCACAGGGCCACTGAAGCTTTCTTT.

V and J are TRBV5-1 and TRBJ1-4; D perhaps matches TRBD1 (5 bases). Germline CDR1 and CDR2: SGHRS and YFSETQ. With 2 bases removed from V and 4 bases from J, the gap between germline ends came to 18 bases. This CDR3 contains 17 residues. CDR3 amino acids: CASSFGRDHLHNEKLFF. CDR3 sequence (DNA): TGCGCCAGCAGCTTTGGCAGGGATCATCTTCATAATGAAAAACTGTTTTTT.

V and J are TRBV5-1 and TRBJ1-1; D gene unclear. The CDR3 has 13 residues. Looked up from germline, CDR1 is SGHRS and CDR2 is YFSETQ. Trimming took 1 base from V and 8 from J, leaving 12 bases between them. CDR3 loop: CASSLRGIAEAFF. The CDR3 bases are TGCGCCAGCAGCTTGCGAGGAATAGCCGAAGCTTTCTTT.

The chain couples TRBV10-3 to TRBJ2-7; D might be TRBD2 (6 bases). CDR3 length: 14 residues. From germline, CDR1 is ENHRY and CDR2 SYGVKD. V gave up 6 bases and J gave up 3 bases, with 15 bases separating them. The CDR3 loop reads CAISEPGGSYEQYF. DNA for the CDR3: TGTGCCATCAGCGAGCCAGGAGGGAGCTACGAGCAGTACTTC.

The V gene is TRBV6-6, the J gene TRBJ1-2; 10 bases are shared with TRBD1. V was clipped by 5 bases and J by 8 bases; unmatched bases: 8. Germline V lookup: CDR1 MNHNY, CDR2 SVGAGI (reference sequence). This CDR3 has 14 residues. CDR3 coding DNA: TGTGCCAGCAGTCCGGACAGGGGGTTTATAGGCTACACCTTC. Translating gives CASSPDRGFIGYTF.

The CDR3 sequence: CSVVVHAMNTEAFF. The DNA for the CDR3 is TGCAGCGTTGTGGTCCACGCGATGAACACTGAAGCTTTCTTT. J is TRBJ1-1 and V is TRBV29-1; no definite D call. CDR3 size: 14 residues. Germline lookup yields CDR1 SQVTM and CDR2 ANQGSEA. The germline V and J ends were trimmed by 4 bases and 0 bases, with 12 bases remaining between them.

This sequence joins TRBV7-2 and TRBJ1-2; D is unclear. Germline values: CDR1 SGHTA, CDR2 FQGNSA. CDR3 size: 12 residues. The V end was cut by 5 bases, the J end by 6 bases, with 10 bases between. The CDR3 sequence: CASSRRRDGYTF. The DNA of the CDR3 is TGTGCCAGCAGCAGGAGGCGCGATGGCTACACCTTC.

The CDR3 nucleotides are TGTGCCAGCAGCCAGGGACTAGCGGGCCAAGAGACCCAGTACTTC. It yields the protein CASSQGLAGQETQYF. The rearrangement links TRBV11-2 to TRBJ2-5; 12 nucleotides agree with TRBD2. Germline lookup yields CDR1 SGHAT and CDR2 FQNNGV. V dropped 5 bases and J dropped 1; count of bases not matched to a gene: 2. The CDR3 has 15 residues.

The V call is TRBV14, the J call TRBJ1-2; D is undetermined. Germline V gene sequence: CDR1 SGHDN, CDR2 FVKESK. This CDR3 is 12 amino acids long. The V gene lost 6 bases and the J gene lost 4 bases, with 9 bases spanning the gap. The CDR3 DNA is TGTGCCAGCAGTAGGCCGGGCTATGGCTACACCTTC. Its translation is CASSRPGYGYTF.

In this sample, this clone turned up a few times. The chain uses TRBV11-2 and TRBJ1-1; no clear D. The CDR3 has 16 amino acids. The germline V gene encodes CDR1 SGHAT and CDR2 FQNNGV. V was trimmed by 5 bases and J by 0 bases, leaving 16 bases between them. CDR3 DNA sequence: TGTGCCAGCAGCCGAGAGCGGGATTGGGTGAACACTGAAGCTTTCTTT. Translated, it gives CASSRERDWVNTEAFF. Full variable domain (missing parts from reference TRBV11-2 and TRBJ1-1): EAGVAQSPRYKIIEKRQSVAFWCNPISGHATLYWYQQILGQGPKLLIQFQNNGVVDDSQLPKDRFSAERLKGVDSTLKIQPAKLEDSAVYLCASSRERDWVNTEAFFGQGTRLTVV.

The chain recombines TRBV28 with TRBJ2-1; 8 bases map to TRBD1. The V gene end was trimmed by 9 bases and the J gene end by 1 base; junction bases not matched to a gene: 8. The CDR3 consists of 15 residues. Germline V gene lookup returns CDR1 MDHEN and CDR2 SYDVKM. The CDR3 region is CASTTTGASYNEQFF. In DNA form, the CDR3 reads TGTGCCAGTACGACGACAGGGGCATCCTACAATGAGCAGTTCTTC.